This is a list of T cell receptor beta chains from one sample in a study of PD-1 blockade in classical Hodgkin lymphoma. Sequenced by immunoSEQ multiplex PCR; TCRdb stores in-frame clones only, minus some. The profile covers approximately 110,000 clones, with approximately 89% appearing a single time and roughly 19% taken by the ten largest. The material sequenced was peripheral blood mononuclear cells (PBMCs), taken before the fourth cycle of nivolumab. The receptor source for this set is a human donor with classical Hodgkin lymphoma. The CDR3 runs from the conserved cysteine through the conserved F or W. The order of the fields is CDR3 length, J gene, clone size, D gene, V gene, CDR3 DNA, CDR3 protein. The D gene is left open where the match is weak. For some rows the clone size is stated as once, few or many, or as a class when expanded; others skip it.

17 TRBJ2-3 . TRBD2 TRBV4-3 TGCGCCAGCAGCCAAGACGTAGCGGGAGGCGGCACAGATACGCAGTATTTT CASSQDVAGGGTDTQYF
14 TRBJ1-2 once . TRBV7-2 TGTGCCAGCAGCTTAAATAAAGGGGCCGGTGGCTACACCTTC CASSLNKGAGGYTF
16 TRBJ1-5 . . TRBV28 TGTGCCAGCAGTTCGCTTTTGGGGACAAGCAATCAGCCCCAGCATTTT CASSSLLGTSNQPQHF
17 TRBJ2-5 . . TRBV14 TGTGCCAGCAGCCAAAGGCACCCGGACCAAAGAAGGGAGACCCAGTACTTC CASSQRHPDQRRETQYF
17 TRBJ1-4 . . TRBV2 TGTGCCAGCAGCCAGGATCTCAATGAGGCAACTAATGAAAAACTGTTTTTT CASSQDLNEATNEKLFF
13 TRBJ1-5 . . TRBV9 TGTGCCAGCAGCGTCGGTAGCAATCAGCCCCAGCATTTT CASSVGSNQPQHF
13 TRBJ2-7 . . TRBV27 TGTGCCAGCAGACTCGGGGCCTCCTACGAGCAGTACTTC CASRLGASYEQYF
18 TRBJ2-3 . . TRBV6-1 TGTGCCAGCAGTGAAGCATTTAGGGCTAGCGCAAGTGGGAATACGCAGTATTTT CASSEAFRASASGNTQYF
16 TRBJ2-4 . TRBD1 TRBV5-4 TGTGCCAGCAGCTTAGGACAGGGCGCGGCCAAAAACATTCAGTACTTC CASSLGQGAAKNIQYF
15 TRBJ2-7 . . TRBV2 TGTGCCAGCAGTCTTGAGAGAGAGGATTCCTACGAGCAGTACTTC CASSLEREDSYEQYF
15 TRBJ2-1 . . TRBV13 TGTGCCAGCAGCTTAAGGCCTAGCGCGGAGGATGAGCAGTTCTTC CASSLRPSAEDEQFF
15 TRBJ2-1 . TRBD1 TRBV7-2 TGTGCCAGCAGCTTCATCCGGGACAGGGGAAATGAGCAGTTCTTC CASSFIRDRGNEQFF
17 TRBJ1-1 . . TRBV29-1 TGCAGCGTTGAAGCTTGGACAGCGAGGGAAACCGGCACTGAAGCTTTCTTT CSVEAWTARETGTEAFF
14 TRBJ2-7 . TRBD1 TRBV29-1 TGCAGCGCTCAAGGGGGCAGGGGGTCCTACGAGCAGTACTTC CSAQGGRGSYEQYF
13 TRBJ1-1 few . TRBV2 TGTGCCAGCCTTGTTATCCCGAACACTGAAGCTTTCTTT CASLVIPNTEAFF
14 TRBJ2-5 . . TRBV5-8 TGTGCCAGCAGCCCTCCCGGGAAGGAAGAGACCCAGTACTTC CASSPPGKEETQYF
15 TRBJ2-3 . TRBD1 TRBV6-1 TGTGCCAGCAGTGGTCACAGGGGTTGGACAGATACGCAGTATTTT CASSGHRGWTDTQYF
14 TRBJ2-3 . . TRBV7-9 TGTGCCAGCAGCTTTTCGTCCGGCACAGATACGCAGTATTTT CASSFSSGTDTQYF
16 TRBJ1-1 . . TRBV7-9 TGTGCCAGCAGCACCTATACCCTCCCCGAGAACACTGAAGCTTTCTTT CASSTYTLPENTEAFF
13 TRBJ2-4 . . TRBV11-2 TGTGCCAGCAGCTTATTGCAACCGAACATTCAGTACTTC CASSLLQPNIQYF
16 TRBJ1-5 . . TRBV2 TGTGCCAGCAGCGTAACTACACTGAATAGCAATCAGCCCCAGCATTTT CASSVTTLNSNQPQHF
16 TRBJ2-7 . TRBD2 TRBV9 TGTGCCAGCAGCGTAGACCCTAGCGGGAGGGCCGAGGAGCAGTACTTC CASSVDPSGRAEEQYF
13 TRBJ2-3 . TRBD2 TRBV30 TGTGCCTGGGGACTAGCGGGAGCAGATACGCAGTATTTT CAWGLAGADTQYF
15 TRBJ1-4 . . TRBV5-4 TGTGCCAGCAGCGACAACAGGCCTGATAATGAAAAACTGTTTTTT CASSDNRPDNEKLFF
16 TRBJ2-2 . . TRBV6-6 TGTGCCAGCAGTTACTCGGGGTCGGCGAAGGGCGGGGAGCTGTTTTTT CASSYSGSAKGGELFF
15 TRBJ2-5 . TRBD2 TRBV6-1 TGTGCCAGCAGTGAAATGGGACTAGGTGTTGAGACCCAGTACTTC CASSEMGLGVETQYF
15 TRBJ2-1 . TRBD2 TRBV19 TGTGCCAGTAGTATCGAGCGGGGCCGCTACAATGAGCAGTTCTTC CASSIERGRYNEQFF
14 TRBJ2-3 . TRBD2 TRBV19 TGTGCCAGCACAAGGCGGGAGGGGACAGATACGCAGTATTTT CASTRREGTDTQYF
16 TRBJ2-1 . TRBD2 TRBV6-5 TGTGCCAGCAGTTACTTCGCGGGAGGGTCTGTCGATGAGCAGTTCTTC CASSYFAGGSVDEQFF
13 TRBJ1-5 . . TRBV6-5 TGTGCCAGCAGGCTACGAGGGAATCAGCCCCAGCATTTT CASRLRGNQPQHF
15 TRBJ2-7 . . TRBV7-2 TGTGCCAGCAGCTTATTGTCGAGGGACACCTACGAGCAGTACTTC CASSLLSRDTYEQYF
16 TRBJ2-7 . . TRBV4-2 TGTGCCAGCAGCCAAGATCTGGGAGGCACAAAGACCGAGCAGTACTTC CASSQDLGGTKTEQYF
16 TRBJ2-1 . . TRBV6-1 TGTGCCAGCAGTGAAGAAGGTGGTAGAGGGAGTAATGAGCAGTTCTTC CASSEEGGRGSNEQFF
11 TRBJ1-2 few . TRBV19 TGTGCCAGCGCCGGGGTTGTCGGCTACACCTTC CASAGVVGYTF
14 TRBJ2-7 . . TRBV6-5 TGTGCCAGCAGTGTTCCCGCGGGTACCTACGAGCAGTACTTC CASSVPAGTYEQYF
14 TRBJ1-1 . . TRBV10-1 TGCGCCAGCAGTGGGGGACCAAGGAACACTGAAGCTTTCTTT CASSGGPRNTEAFF
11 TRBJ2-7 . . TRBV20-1 TGCAGTGCTAGACTCCAGGGAATGCAGTACTTC CSARLQGMQYF
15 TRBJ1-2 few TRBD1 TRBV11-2 TGTGCCAGCAGCTTAGGCCACCAGACAGGGGACGGCTACACCTTC CASSLGHQTGDGYTF
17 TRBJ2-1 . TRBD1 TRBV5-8 TGTGCCAGCAGCTGGGAACTGACAGGGAAGGAGTACAATGAGCAGTTCTTC CASSWELTGKEYNEQFF
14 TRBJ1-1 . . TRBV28 TGTGCCAGCAGTTTGCCCCCCGCAACAGCTGAAGCTTTCTTT CASSLPPATAEAFF
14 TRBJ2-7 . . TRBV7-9 TGTGCCAGCAGCTTGGACCTTGGGGCCTACGAGCAGTACTTC CASSLDLGAYEQYF
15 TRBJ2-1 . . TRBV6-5 TGTGCCAGCAGTTTGGGGTTTACCCTCAGCGGTGAGCAGTTCTTC CASSLGFTLSGEQFF
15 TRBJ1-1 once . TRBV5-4 TGTGCCAGCAGGCGCCCTGGACAGTTGAACACTGAAGCTTTCTTT CASRRPGQLNTEAFF
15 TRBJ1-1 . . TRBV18 TGTGCCAGCTCACCGGAAACAGGGAGGACCACTGAAGCTTTCTTT CASSPETGRTTEAFF